The 4 T cell receptor beta chains below all came from one sample that was sequenced in a study of shared clonotypes between healthy human individuals. This table comes from immunoSEQ multiplex PCR, and its TCRdb copy is limited to in-frame clones, with some not included. The sample includes approximately 470,000 clones, about 78% of them seen just once. The sample taken for sequencing was PBMCs. Receptors were obtained from a woman between 35 and 50 years old in good health. Some clones in this sample may be carry-over from other donors' samples.

Comments on this clone: A much bigger clone sits one base away, suggesting this may be a read error. This sample also contains other DNA sequences that code for the same CDR3. CDR3 coding DNA: TGCAGCGTTGCAACTACAGGGAACTACGAGCAGTACTTC. Translation gives CSVATTGNYEQYF. The chain carries TRBV29-1 and TRBJ2-5; perhaps TRBD1 as D (6 bases). The better agreement between TRBJ2-7 and the DNA end casts doubt on the J call. Germline assignment: CDR1 SQVTM and CDR2 ANQGSEA. There are 13 residues in the CDR3.

The V call is TRBV5-4, the J call TRBJ2-7; 7 bases agree with TRBD1. V dropped 3 bases and J dropped 6; count of bases not matched to a gene: 9. Germline V lookup: CDR1 SGHNT, CDR2 YYREEE (reference sequence). This CDR3 is built from 14 residues. The CDR3 region is CASSSWTGPTEQYF. The CDR3 nucleotides are TGTGCCAGCAGCTCATGGACAGGACCTACCGAGCAGTACTTC.

V gene TRBV29-1 combines with J gene TRBJ1-1, with 9 bases aligning to TRBD1. Germline CDR1 SQVTM, CDR2 ANQGSEA. The CDR3 length is 16 residues. Trimming cost V 6 bases and J 4 bases; bases outside gene matches: 15. CDR3 nucleotides: TGCAGCGTCTCCGCGTCCGGGACAGGGTTGGGCACTGAAGCTTTCTTT. This sequence encodes CSVSASGTGLGTEAFF.

The chain employs TRBV18 and TRBJ2-3, with D tentatively TRBD2 (6 bases). In germline, CDR1 is KGHSH, CDR2 LQKENI. CDR3 length: 16 residues. V lost 8 bases, J lost 2 bases, and 20 bases lay in between. CDR3 in DNA: TGTGCCAGCACCCAGAATTCGCGGGGCGACACAGATACGCAGTATTTT. Its protein is CASTQNSRGDTDTQYF.